Listed here are 13 T cell receptor beta chains from one sample, sequenced in a study of vaccination and CD4 T cells after COVID-19. Antigens of these TCRs are unknown. As for treatment: approximately nine-day PBMC culture with coronavirus spike peptide pools or control peptides (ViraFEST assay). The study sequenced cultured CD4+ T cell DNA using the Oncomine TCR Beta short-read assay. One entry per CDR3 protein results from TCRdb running MiXCR on the PCR reads. The sample records 10,000 to 15,000 distinct CDR3 sequences, less than 80% being singletons. Sequenced sample: CD4+ T cells from blood, cultured in vitro. These TCRs come from a human donor who had recovered from COVID-19.

The chain uses TRBV5-1 and TRBJ2-2; 13 bases map to TRBD2. Germline V gene data show CDR1 as SGHRS and CDR2 as YFSETQ. Trimming cost V 4 bases and J 1 base; bases outside gene matches: 13. The CDR3 extends over 20 amino acids. CDR3: CASSRNSGTSGTGNTGELFF. The CDR3 DNA reads TGCGCCAGCAGCCGGAACAGTGGGACTAGCGGGACCGGGAACACCGGGGAGCTGTTTTTT.

The chain couples TRBV11-2 to TRBJ2-2; D call uncertain. Trimming took off 2 bases at V and 0 bases at J, with 10 bases between the two ends. This CDR3 is built from 16 residues. In germline, CDR1 is SGHAT, CDR2 FQNNGV. CDR3 coding DNA: TGTGCCAGCAGCTTAATCGTGACAACGAACACCGGGGAGCTGTTTTTT. This encodes CASSLIVTTNTGELFF. The full variable domain, rest sourced from reference TRBV11-2 and TRBJ2-2, is EAGVAQSPRYKIIEKRQSVAFWCNPISGHATLYWYQQILGQGPKLLIQFQNNGVVDDSQLPKDRFSAERLKGVDSTLKIQPAKLEDSAVYLCASSLIVTTNTGELFFGEGSRLTVL.

This clonotype was seen a handful of times. CDR3 sequence: CASSPPGVPSMGYTF. CDR3 bases: TGTGCCAGCAGTCCCCCAGGGGTACCCTCGATGGGCTACACCTTC. The V call is TRBV6-1, the J call TRBJ1-2, with a possible D match to TRBD1 (6 bases). The germline CDR1 and CDR2 sequences are MNHNS and SASEGT. V was shortened by 5 bases and J by 8 bases, with 21 bases between the two germline ends. The CDR3 extends over 15 amino acids.

This clonotype has just a few counts. The chain couples TRBV27 to TRBJ2-2; 10 bases map to TRBD2. Germline CDR1 is MNHEY and CDR2 is SMNVEV (reference sequence). V dropped 3 bases and J dropped 5; count of bases not matched to a gene: 6. The CDR3 has 16 amino acids. As DNA, the CDR3 is TGTGCCAGCAGTTTTCTAAGCGGGAGGGGAACCGGGGAGCTGTTTTTT. The encoded protein is CASSFLSGRGTGELFF.

This clonotype has just a few counts. The chain carries TRBV7-9 and TRBJ2-1; 9 bases align to TRBD2. Germline-derived CDR1 and CDR2 are SEHNR and FQNEAQ (reference sequence). This CDR3 is built from 18 residues. Losses at the gene ends were 4 bases for V and 5 bases for J; bases not matched to a gene: 15. The CDR3 region is CASSSIWDGASGNNEQFF. The DNA of the CDR3 is TGTGCCAGCAGCTCCATATGGGATGGGGCTAGCGGGAACAATGAGCAGTTCTTC.

The chain joins TRBV15 to TRBJ2-4; perhaps TRBD2 as D (6 bases). In germline, CDR1 is LNHNV, CDR2 YYDKDF (reference sequence). V dropped 0 bases and J dropped 0 bases, with 12 bases sitting between them. The CDR3 has 17 residues. CDR3 nucleotide sequence: TGTGCCACCAGCAGAGATTACGGGGGACTAGCCAAAAACATTCAGTACTTC. This codes for CATSRDYGGLAKNIQYF.

The rearrangement uses TRBV19 and TRBJ2-2; D not certain. V was clipped by 3 bases and J by 5 bases, with 10 bases between them. Germline CDR1 LNHDA, CDR2 SQIVND (reference sequence). This CDR3 is 14 amino acids long. CDR3 nucleotide sequence: TGTGCCAGTAGTATCCGGCCGCAGACCGGGGAGCTGTTTTTT. Translated: CASSIRPQTGELFF.

The genes are TRBV7-9 and TRBJ2-3; a weak D match, TRBD2 (6 bases). V was cut by 2 bases and J by 4 bases, with 16 bases left in between. Germline values: CDR1 SEHNR, CDR2 FQNEAQ (reference sequence). The CDR3 length is 16 residues. The CDR3 DNA sequence: TGTGCCAGCAGCTTAATGCCGGGCGGGATCGCAGATACGCAGTATTTT. Amino acid sequence: CASSLMPGGIADTQYF.

The genes are TRBV18 and TRBJ1-5; D remains unclear. CDR3 length equals 13 residues. V was shortened by 8 bases and J by 0 bases, with 8 bases between the two germline ends. Germline values: CDR1 KGHSH, CDR2 LQKENI. The CDR3 DNA reads TGTGCCAGCCGACGGGATAGCAATCAGCCCCAGCATTTT. It specifies CASRRDSNQPQHF.

This sequence joins TRBV27 and TRBJ1-1, with 11 bases that match TRBD1. This CDR3 is built from 13 residues. V shed 5 bases and J 11 bases; nucleotides not matched to a gene: 7. Germline V gene lookup returns CDR1 MNHEY and CDR2 SMNVEV (reference sequence). The CDR3 spells CASSQDRGRFAFF. CDR3 coding DNA: TGTGCCAGCAGTCAGGACAGGGGGCGGTTCGCTTTCTTT.

V and J are TRBV20-1 and TRBJ2-2; D possibly matches TRBD1 or TRBD2 (5 bases each). There are 15 residues in the CDR3. Trimming cost V 5 bases and J 7 bases, with 20 bases left between them. Germline V gene lookup returns CDR1 DFQATT and CDR2 SNEGSKA (reference sequence). The DNA of the CDR3 is TGCAGTGCTCACCGGGACCTAGGGTGGGGCGGGGAGCTGTTTTTT. This codes for CSAHRDLGWGGELFF.

The V call is TRBV19, the J call TRBJ1-5; TRBD1 aligns across 7 bases. CDR1 and CDR2 (germline): LNHDA, SQIVND (reference sequence). J gave up 2 bases and V 2 bases, and 3 bases lay outside the gene matches. The length of the CDR3 is 15 residues. The CDR3 DNA follows: TGTGCCAGTAGTATACATACAGGGGGCAATCAGCCCCAGCATTTT. Residues: CASSIHTGGNQPQHF.

This clonotype has just one count. The genes are TRBV6-1 and TRBJ1-4; TRBD1 is a possible D gene (6 bases). The germline V gene has CDR1 MNHNS and CDR2 SASEGT. V was shortened by 3 bases and J by 6 bases, with 8 bases between the two germline ends. The CDR3 length is 13 residues. CDR3 protein: CASSENRDEKLFF. The CDR3 DNA reads as TGTGCCAGCAGTGAGAACAGGGATGAAAAACTGTTTTTT.